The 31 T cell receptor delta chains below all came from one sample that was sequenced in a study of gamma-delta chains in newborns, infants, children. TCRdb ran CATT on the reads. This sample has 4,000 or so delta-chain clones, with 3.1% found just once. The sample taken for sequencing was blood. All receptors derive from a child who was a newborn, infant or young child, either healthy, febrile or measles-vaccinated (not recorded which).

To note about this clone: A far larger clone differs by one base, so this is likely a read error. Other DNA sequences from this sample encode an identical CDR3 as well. CDR3 nucleotide sequence: TGTGCCTGTGACGGTCTGGGGGATACTTTGACAGCACAGCTCTTCTTT. Its protein is CACDGLGDTLTAQLFF. The chain is built from TRDV2 and TRDJ2, with TRDD3 matching 11 bases. The CDR3 is 16 residues long. Germline CDR1 and CDR2: GEAIGNYY and EKD.

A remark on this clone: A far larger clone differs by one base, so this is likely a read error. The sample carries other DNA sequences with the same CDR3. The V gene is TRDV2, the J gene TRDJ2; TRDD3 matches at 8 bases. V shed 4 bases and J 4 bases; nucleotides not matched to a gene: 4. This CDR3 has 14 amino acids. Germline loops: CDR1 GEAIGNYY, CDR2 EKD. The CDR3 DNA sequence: TGTGCCTGTGAGTGGGGGATTCAGACAGCACAACTCTTCTTT. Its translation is CACEWGIQTAQLFF.

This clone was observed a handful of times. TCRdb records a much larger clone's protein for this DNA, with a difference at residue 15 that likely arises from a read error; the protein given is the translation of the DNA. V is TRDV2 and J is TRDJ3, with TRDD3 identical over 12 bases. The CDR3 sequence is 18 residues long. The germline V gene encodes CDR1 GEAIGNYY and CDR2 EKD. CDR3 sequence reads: CACDSTGGYSWDTRKMFF. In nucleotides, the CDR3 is TGTGCCTGTGACAGTACTGGGGGATACTCCTGGGACACCCGAAAGATGTTTTTC.

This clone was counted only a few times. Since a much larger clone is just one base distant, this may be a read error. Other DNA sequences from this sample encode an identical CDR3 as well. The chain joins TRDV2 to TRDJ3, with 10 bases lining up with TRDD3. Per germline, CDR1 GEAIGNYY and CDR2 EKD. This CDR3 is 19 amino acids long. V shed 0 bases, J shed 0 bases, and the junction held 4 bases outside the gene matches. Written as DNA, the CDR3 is TGTGCCTGTGACACCGTGGGGGATACAGGCTCCTGGGACACCCGACAGATGTTTTTC. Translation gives CACDTVGDTGSWDTRQMFF.

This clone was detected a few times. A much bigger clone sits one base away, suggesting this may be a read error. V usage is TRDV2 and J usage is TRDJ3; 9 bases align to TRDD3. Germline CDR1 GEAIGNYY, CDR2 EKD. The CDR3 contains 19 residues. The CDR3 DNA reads TGTGCCCGTGACACCGTCGGGGGGATACTCTCCTGGGACACCCGACAGATGTTTTTC. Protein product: CARDTVGGILSWDTRQMFF.

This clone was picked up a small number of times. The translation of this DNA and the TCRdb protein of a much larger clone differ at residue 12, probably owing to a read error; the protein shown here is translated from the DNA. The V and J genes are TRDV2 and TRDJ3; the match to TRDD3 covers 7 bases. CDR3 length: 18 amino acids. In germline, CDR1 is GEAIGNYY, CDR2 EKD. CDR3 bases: TGTGCCTGTGACACCGGTTGGGGGAGCTCCTGGGGCACCCGACAGATGTTTTTC. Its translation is CACDTGWGSSWGTRQMFF.

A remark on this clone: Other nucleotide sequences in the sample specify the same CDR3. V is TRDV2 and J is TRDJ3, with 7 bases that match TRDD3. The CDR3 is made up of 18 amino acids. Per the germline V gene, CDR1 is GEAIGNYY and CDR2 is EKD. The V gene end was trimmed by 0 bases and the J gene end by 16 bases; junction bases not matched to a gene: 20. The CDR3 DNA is TGTGCCTGTGACACCGGTTGGGGGAGCTCCTGGGACACTCGGCAGATGTTTTTC. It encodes CACDTGWGSSWDTRQMFF.

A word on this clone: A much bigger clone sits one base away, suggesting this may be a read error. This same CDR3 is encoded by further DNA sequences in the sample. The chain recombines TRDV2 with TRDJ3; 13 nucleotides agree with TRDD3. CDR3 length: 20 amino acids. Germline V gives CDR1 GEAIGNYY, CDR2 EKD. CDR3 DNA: TGTGCCTGTGACCCAGTACTGGGGGATACGAGCTCCTGGGACACCAGACAGATGTTTTTC. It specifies CACDPVLGDTSSWDTRQMFF.

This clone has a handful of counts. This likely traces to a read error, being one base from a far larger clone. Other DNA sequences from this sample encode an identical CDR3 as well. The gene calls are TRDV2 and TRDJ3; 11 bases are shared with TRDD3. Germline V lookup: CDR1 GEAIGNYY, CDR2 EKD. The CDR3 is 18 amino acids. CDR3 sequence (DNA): TGTGCCTGTGACACTGGGGGATACGGGACCTGGGACACCCGACAAATGTTTTTC. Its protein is CACDTGGYGTWDTRQMFF.

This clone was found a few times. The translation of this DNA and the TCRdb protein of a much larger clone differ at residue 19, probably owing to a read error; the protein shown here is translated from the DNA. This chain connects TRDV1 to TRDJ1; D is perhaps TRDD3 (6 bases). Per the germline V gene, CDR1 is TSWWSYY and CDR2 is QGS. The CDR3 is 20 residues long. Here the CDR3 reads CALGELVLIRWGAYTDKLTF. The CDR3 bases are TGTGCTCTTGGGGAACTAGTCCTCATAAGGTGGGGGGCGTACACCGATAAACTCACCTTT.

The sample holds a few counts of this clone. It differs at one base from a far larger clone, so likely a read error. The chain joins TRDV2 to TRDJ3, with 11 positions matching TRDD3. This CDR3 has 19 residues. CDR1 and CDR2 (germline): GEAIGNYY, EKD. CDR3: CACDRLGDRSSWDTRRMFF. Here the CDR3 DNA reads TGTGCCTGTGACCGACTGGGGGATAGGAGCTCCTGGGACACCCGACGGATGTTTTTC.

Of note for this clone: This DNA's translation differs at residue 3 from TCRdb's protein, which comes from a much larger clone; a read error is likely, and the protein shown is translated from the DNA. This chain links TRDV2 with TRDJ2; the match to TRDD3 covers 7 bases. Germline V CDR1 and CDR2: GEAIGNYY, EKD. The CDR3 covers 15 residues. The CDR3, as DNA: TGTGCCTATGACACCGTGGGGGATTTGACAGCACAACTCTTCTTT. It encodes CAYDTVGDLTAQLFF.

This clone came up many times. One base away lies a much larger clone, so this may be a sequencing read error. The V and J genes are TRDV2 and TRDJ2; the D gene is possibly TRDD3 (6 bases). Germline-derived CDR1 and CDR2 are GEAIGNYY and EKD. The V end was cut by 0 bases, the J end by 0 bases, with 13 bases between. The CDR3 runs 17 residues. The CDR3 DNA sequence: TGTGCCTGTGACACCGCTGGGGCCCCCTCTTTGACAGCACAACTCTTCTTT. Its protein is CACDTAGAPSLTAQLFF.

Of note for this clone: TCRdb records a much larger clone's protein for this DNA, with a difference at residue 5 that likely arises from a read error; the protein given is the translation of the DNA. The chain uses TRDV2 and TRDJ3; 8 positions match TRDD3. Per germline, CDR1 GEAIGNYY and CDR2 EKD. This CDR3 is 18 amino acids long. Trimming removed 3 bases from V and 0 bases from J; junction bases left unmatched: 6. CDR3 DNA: TGTGCCTGTGACTCGGGATACGCTTCCTCCTGGGACACCCGACAGATGTTTTTC. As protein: CACDSGYASSWDTRQMFF.

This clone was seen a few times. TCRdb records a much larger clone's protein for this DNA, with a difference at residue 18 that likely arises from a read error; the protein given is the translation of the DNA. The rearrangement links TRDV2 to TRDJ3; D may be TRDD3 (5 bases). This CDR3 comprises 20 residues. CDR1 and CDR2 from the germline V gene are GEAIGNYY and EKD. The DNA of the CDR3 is TGTGCCTGTGACACCTTAGAAGGGATTTCGAGCTCCTGGGACACCCGACAGATATTTTTC. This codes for CACDTLEGISSSWDTRQIFF.

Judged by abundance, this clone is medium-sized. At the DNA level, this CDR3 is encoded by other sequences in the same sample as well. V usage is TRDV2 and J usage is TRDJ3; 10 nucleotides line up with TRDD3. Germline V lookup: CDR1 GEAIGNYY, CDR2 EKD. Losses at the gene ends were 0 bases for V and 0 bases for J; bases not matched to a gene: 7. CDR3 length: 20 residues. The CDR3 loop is CACDTYWGIRSSWDTRQMFF. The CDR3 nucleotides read TGTGCCTGTGACACCTACTGGGGGATCCGAAGCTCCTGGGACACCCGACAGATGTTTTTC.

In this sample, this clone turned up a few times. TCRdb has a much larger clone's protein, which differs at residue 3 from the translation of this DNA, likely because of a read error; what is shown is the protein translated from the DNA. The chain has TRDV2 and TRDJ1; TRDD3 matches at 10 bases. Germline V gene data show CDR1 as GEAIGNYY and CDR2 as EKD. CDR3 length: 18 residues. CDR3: CAYDTGFPFTGGSDKLIF. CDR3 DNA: TGTGCCTATGACACCGGATTCCCCTTCACTGGGGGATCTGATAAACTCATCTTT.

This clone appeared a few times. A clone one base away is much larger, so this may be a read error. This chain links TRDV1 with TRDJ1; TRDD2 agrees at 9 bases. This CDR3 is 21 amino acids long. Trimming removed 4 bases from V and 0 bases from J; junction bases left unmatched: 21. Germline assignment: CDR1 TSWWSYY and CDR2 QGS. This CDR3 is CALGAPGLPTGTYYHTDKLIF. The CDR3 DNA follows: TGTGCTCTTGGGGCTCCAGGCCTTCCTACGGGAACATACTACCACACCGATAAACTCATCTTT.

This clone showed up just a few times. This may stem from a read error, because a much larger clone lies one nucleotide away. The CDR3 region has the DNA TGTGCCTGTGGCAAGTGGGGGACTACAGCACAACTCTTCTTT. Amino acid sequence: CACGKWGTTAQLFF. The rearrangement uses TRDV2 and TRDJ2; 7 nucleotides line up with TRDD3. V trimming: 5 bases; J trimming: 5 bases; junction bases outside the gene matches: 7. The CDR3 is 14 amino acids. CDR1 is GEAIGNYY, CDR2 EKD, per germline.

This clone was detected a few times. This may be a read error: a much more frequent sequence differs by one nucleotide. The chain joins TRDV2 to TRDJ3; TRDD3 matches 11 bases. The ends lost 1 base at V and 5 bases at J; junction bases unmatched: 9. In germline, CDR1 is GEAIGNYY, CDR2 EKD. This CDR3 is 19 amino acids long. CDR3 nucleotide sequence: TGTGCCTGTGACACGCTGGGGGATACTTTGGCCCGGGACACCCGACAGATGTTTTTC. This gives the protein CACDTLGDTLARDTRQMFF.

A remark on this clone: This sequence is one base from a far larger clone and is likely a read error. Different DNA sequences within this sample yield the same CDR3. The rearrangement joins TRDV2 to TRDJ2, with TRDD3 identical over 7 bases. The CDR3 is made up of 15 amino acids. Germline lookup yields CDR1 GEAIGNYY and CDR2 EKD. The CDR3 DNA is TGTGCTTGTGACATTTTGGGGGATTTGACAGCACAACTCTTCTTT. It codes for CACDILGDLTAQLFF.

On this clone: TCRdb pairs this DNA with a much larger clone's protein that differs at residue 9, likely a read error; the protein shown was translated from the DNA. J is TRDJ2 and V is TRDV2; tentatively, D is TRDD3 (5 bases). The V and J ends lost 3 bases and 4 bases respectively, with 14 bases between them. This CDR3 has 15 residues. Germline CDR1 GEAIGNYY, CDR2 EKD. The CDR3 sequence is CACDEMGTPTAQLFF. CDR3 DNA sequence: TGTGCCTGTGACGAGATGGGGACCCCGACAGCACAACTCTTCTTT.

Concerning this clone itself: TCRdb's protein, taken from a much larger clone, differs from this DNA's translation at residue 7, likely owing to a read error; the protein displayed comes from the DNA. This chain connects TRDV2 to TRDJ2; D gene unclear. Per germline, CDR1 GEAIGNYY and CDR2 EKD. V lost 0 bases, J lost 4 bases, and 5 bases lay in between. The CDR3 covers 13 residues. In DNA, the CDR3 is TGTGCCTGTGACACCTGGAGGACAGCACAACTCTTCTTT. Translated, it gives CACDTWRTAQLFF.

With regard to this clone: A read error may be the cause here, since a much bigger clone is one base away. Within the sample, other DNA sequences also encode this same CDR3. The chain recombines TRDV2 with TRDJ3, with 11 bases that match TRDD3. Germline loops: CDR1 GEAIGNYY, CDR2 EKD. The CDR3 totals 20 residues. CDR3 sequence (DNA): TGTGCCTGTGACTCCTACTGGGGGATAGGTAGCTCCTGGGACACCAGACAGATGTTTTTC. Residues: CACDSYWGIGSSWDTRQMFF.

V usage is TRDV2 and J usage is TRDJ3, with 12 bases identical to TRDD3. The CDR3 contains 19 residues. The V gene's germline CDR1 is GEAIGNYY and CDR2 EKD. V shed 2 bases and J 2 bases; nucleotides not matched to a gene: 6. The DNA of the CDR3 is TGTGCCTGTGACAAACTGGGGGATACTATCCCCTGGGACACCCGACAGATGTTTTTC. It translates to CACDKLGDTIPWDTRQMFF.

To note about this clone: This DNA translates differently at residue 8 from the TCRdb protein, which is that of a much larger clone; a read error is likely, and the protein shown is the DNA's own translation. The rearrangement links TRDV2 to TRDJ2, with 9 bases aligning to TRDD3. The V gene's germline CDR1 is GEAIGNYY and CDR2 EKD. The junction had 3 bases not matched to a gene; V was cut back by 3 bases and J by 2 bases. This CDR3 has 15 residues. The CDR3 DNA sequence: TGTGCCTGTGACTGGGGGATATGCTTGACAGCACAACTCTTCTTT. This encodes CACDWGICLTAQLFF.

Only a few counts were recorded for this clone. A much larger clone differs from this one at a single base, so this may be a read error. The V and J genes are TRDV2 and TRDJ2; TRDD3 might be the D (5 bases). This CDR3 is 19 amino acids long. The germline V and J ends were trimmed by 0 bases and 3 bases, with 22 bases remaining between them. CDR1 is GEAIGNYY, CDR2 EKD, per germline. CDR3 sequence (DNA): TGTGCCTGTGACACCGTAGTAGGGGAATACCGCCCTCTGACAGCACAACTCTTCTTT. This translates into CACDTVVGEYRPLTAQLFF.

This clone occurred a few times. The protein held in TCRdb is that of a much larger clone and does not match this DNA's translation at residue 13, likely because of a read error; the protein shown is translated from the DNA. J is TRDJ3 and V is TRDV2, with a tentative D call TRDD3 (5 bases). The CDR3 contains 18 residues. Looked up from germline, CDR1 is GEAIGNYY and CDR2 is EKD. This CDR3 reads CACDTAWDVSWDARQMFF. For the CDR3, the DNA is TGTGCCTGTGACACCGCGTGGGACGTCTCCTGGGACGCCCGACAGATGTTTTTC.

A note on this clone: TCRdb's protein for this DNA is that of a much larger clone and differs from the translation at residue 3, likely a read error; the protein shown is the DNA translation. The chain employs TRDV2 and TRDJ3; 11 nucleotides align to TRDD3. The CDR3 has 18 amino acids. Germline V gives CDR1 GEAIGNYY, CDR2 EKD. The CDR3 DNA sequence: TGTGCCAGTGACACTGGGGGATATGCGTCCTGGGACACCCGACAGATGTTTTTC. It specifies CASDTGGYASWDTRQMFF.

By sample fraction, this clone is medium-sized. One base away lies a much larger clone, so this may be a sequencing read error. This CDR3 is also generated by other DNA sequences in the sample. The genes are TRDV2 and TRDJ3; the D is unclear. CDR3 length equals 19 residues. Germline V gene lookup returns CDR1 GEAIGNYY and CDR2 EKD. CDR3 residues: CACDTVTPKRSWDTRQMFF. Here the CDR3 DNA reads TGTGCCTGCGACACCGTGACTCCCAAGCGCTCCTGGGACACCCGACAGATGTTTTTC.

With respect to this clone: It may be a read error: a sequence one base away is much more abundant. The CDR3 sequence is CAPGSPQYPYWGTPALTAQLFF. CDR3 bases: TGTGCTCCTGGGAGCCCCCAATACCCCTACTGGGGGACACCCGCTTTGACAGCACAACTCTTCTTT. The V call is TRDV1, the J call TRDJ2, with 9 bases fitting TRDD3. CDR1 TSWWSYY and CDR2 QGS come from the germline V gene. The CDR3 contains 22 residues.